The 8 T cell receptor beta chains reported below all come from one sample, sequenced in a study of neurological immune-mediated disorders. TCRdb ran MiXCR on the 5' RACE reads and lists one entry per CDR3 protein. Of 15,000 to 20,000 distinct CDR3 sequences listed, about 11% are singletons. Sequencing was performed on CD8+ T cells from blood. The receptors stem from a woman in her fifties or sixties in good health.

This clonotype was recorded many times. The DNA of the CDR3 is TGTGCCAGCAGCGGGGGGGCCCTAACAGGGAACTACGAGCAGTACTTC. Amino acids: CASSGGALTGNYEQYF. The chain recombines TRBV14 with TRBJ2-7; possible D gene TRBD2, 7 bases. Trimming took off 5 bases at V and 3 bases at J, with 20 bases between the two ends. Per germline, CDR1 SGHDN and CDR2 FVKESK. There are 16 residues in the CDR3.

This clonotype was seen many times. V and J are TRBV20-1 and TRBJ2-1; 8 positions agree with TRBD2. Per the germline V gene, CDR1 is DFQATT and CDR2 is SNEGSKA (reference sequence). The CDR3 spans 19 residues. Losses at the gene ends were 0 bases for V and 4 bases for J; bases not matched to a gene: 17. The CDR3 here is CSARDPTSGGGREYNEQFF. Here the CDR3 DNA reads TGCAGTGCTAGAGATCCTACTAGCGGAGGGGGTCGGGAATACAATGAGCAGTTCTTC.

This clonotype was detected only a few times. V gene TRBV6-7 combines with J gene TRBJ1-5; D is undetermined. TRBV6-7 is an open reading frame, and its role is uncertain. This CDR3 is 17 amino acids long. The germline V and J ends were trimmed by 2 bases and 0 bases, with 14 bases remaining between them. CDR3 amino acids: CASSYLRDRYSNQPQHF. In DNA form, the CDR3 reads TGTGCCAGCAGTTACCTTCGTGATAGATATAGCAATCAGCCCCAGCATTTT.

This clonotype was counted at least ten times. The rearrangement links TRBV28 to TRBJ2-7, with 12 bases lining up with TRBD2. This CDR3 spans 18 amino acids. V dropped 8 bases and J dropped 0; count of bases not matched to a gene: 14. Germline loops: CDR1 MDHEN, CDR2 SYDVKM. The CDR3 DNA reads as TGTGCCAGCCTCCCCCAGGGACTAGCGGGCCTCAGCTCCTACGAGCAGTACTTC. Translating it yields CASLPQGLAGLSSYEQYF.

Ten or more counts support this clonotype. The chain uses TRBV4-1 and TRBJ2-7, with 8 bases lining up with TRBD1. V lost 2 bases to trimming and J lost 5 bases; unmatched junction nucleotides: 8. This CDR3 has 15 residues. Germline-derived CDR1 and CDR2 are MGHRA and YSYEKL. The CDR3 region has the DNA TGCGCCAGCAGCCAACTTCAGACAGGGGTCAACGAGCAGTACTTC. It yields the protein CASSQLQTGVNEQYF.

In this sample, this clonotype turned up many times. V usage is TRBV7-6 and J usage is TRBJ2-4; 8 nucleotides match TRBD2. This CDR3 spans 19 amino acids. With 3 bases clipped from V and 7 bases from J, the junction kept 20 bases outside the gene matches. Germline V gene sequence: CDR1 SGHVS, CDR2 FNYEAQ. As DNA, the CDR3 is TGTGCCAGCAGCTTCCCCCCGACGACGGGAGGGCCCTATCGGAACATTCAGTACTTC. Translation gives CASSFPPTTGGPYRNIQYF.

This clonotype was found many times. This chain uses TRBV4-3 with TRBJ2-7; 10 nucleotides line up with TRBD1. The CDR3 has 15 residues. Germline CDR1 reads LGHNA; CDR2 reads YSLEER. V was pared by 1 base and J by 2 bases, with 2 bases of the junction left unmatched. CDR3 protein: CASSQGDRGPYEQYF. The DNA of the CDR3 is TGCGCCAGCAGCCAAGGGGACAGGGGCCCCTACGAGCAGTACTTC.

This clonotype was seen at least ten times. V usage is TRBV4-1 and J usage is TRBJ1-2; possible D gene TRBD1, 5 bases. The ends were cut back, 3 bases at V and 6 bases at J, with 17 bases in the middle. This CDR3 is built from 15 residues. CDR1 is MGHRA, CDR2 YSYEKL, per germline. Written as DNA, the CDR3 is TGCGCCAGCAGCCACGGGCCCCAGGGATCCAATGGCTACACCTTC. Protein sequence: CASSHGPQGSNGYTF.